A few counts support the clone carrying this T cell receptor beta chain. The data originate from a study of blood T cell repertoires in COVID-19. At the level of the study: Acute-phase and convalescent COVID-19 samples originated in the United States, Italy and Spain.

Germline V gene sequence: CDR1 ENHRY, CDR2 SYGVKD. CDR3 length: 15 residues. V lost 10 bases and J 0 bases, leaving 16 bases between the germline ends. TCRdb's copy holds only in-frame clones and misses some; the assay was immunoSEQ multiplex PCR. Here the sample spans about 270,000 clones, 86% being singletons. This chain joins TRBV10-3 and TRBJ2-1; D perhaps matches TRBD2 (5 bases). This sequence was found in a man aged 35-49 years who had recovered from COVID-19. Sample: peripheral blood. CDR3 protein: CATGSGRGSYNEQFF. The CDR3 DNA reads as TGTGCCACCGGGTCCGGACGGGGCTCCTACAATGAGCAGTTCTTC.